This T cell receptor beta chain was sequenced during a study of T cells in localized non-small cell lung cancer. Points from the study as a whole: Adjacent lung held a median roughly 60 of the top 100 tumor clones.

In the case of this clone: Its antigen is as yet unknown.

The table came from immunoSEQ multiplex PCR; TCRdb's copy has only in-frame clones and leaves some out. The table lists about 59,000 clones, approximately 90% of them singletons, with less than 20% in the top ten. Germline CDR1 is SGDLS and CDR2 is YYNGEE. The CDR3 runs to 15 residues. The V end was cut by 3 bases, the J end by 5 bases, with 17 bases between. This sequence joins TRBV9 and TRBJ1-2; D might be TRBD1 (6 bases). The clonotype originates from a man aged 35 to 70 with stage I lung adenocarcinoma. Source: peripheral blood, taken before any cancer treatment. CDR3 in DNA: TGTGCCAGCAGCGAAGCCCCCGGACAGATGTATGGCTACACCTTC. This codes for CASSEAPGQMYGYTF.